This T cell receptor (beta chain) was retrieved from a study of neoadjuvant anti-PD-1 for oral cavity cancer. Notes on the study in general: Non-responders to neoadjuvant nivolumab had significantly more clonal PBMC T cells than responders.

To note about this clone: Its antigen is not identified.

The V gene's germline CDR1 is SGHNT and CDR2 YYREEE (reference sequence). The CDR3 totals 13 residues. The ends were cut back, 4 bases at V and 5 bases at J, with 12 bases in the middle. Clones were read by immunoSEQ multiplex PCR, and TCRdb kept only the in-frame ones, dropping some. The sample lists tens of thousands of clones; 83% were seen once. The sample consisted of PBMCs, taken before nivolumab (anti-PD-1) treatment. The chain uses TRBV5-4 and TRBJ2-5, with D uncertain. This receptor was identified in a person aged 35-79 years with oral cavity squamous cell carcinoma. The CDR3 bases are TGTGCCAGCAGCCCCTGGACCGGGGAGACCCAGTACTTC. This sequence encodes CASSPWTGETQYF.